This passage covers 29 T cell receptor beta chains from one sample sequenced in a study of blood T cell repertoires in COVID-19. Profiled with immunoSEQ multiplex PCR; TCRdb holds only in-frame clones, not every one. The sample contains some 74,000 clones, approximately 82% of which appear only once. The sequencing sample was made of peripheral blood. These TCRs come from an elderly woman with acute or convalescent COVID-19.

The rearrangement joins TRBV12-3 or TRBV12-4 to TRBJ1-1; no definite D call. The V and J ends lost 2 bases and 6 bases respectively, with 10 bases between them. This CDR3 has 13 residues. CDR3: CASSLLLSSEAFF. Here the CDR3 DNA reads TGTGCCAGCAGTTTACTGCTGAGTTCTGAAGCTTTCTTT.

This clone was observed a single time. The V call is TRBV7-2, the J call TRBJ1-2; 7 nucleotides match TRBD1. The germline gives CDR1 SGHTA, CDR2 FQGNSA. The ends lost 5 bases at V and 4 bases at J; junction bases unmatched: 16. The CDR3 has 17 amino acids. As DNA, the CDR3 is TGTGCCAGCAGCCACTCACAGGGGACGGGCCTTGGCTATGGCTACACCTTC. As protein: CASSHSQGTGLGYGYTF. Combining the CDR3 with reference TRBV7-2 and TRBJ1-2 gives the whole variable domain GAGVSQSPSNKVTEKGKDVELRCDPISGHTALYWYRQSLGQGLEFLIYFQGNSAPDKSGLPSDRFSAERTGGSVSTLTIQRTQQEDSAVYLCASSHSQGTGLGYGYTFGSGTRLTVV.

The chain carries TRBV30 and TRBJ1-5; D remains unclear. The germline V gene has CDR1 GTSNPN and CDR2 SVGIG (reference sequence). V was clipped by 2 bases and J by 3 bases, with 11 bases between them. This CDR3 region has 14 residues. CDR3 coding DNA: TGTGCCTGGAGTTTAATCCCCCCCAATCAGCCCCAGCATTTT. Its translation: CAWSLIPPNQPQHF.

The chain recombines TRBV4-1 with TRBJ1-4; D not resolved. V was pared by 0 bases and J by 7 bases, with 15 bases between. The germline gives CDR1 MGHRA, CDR2 YSYEKL. This CDR3 is built from 16 residues. CDR3: CASSQDRRDWAEKLFF. The DNA of the CDR3 is TGCGCCAGCAGCCAAGATCGTCGGGATTGGGCTGAAAAACTGTTTTTT.

On this clone: The same CDR3 is also encoded by other DNA sequences in this sample. The genes are TRBV5-4 and TRBJ2-5, with 16 bases fitting TRBD2. This CDR3 contains 17 residues. Trimming took 4 bases from V and 3 from J; bases not matched to a gene: 6. The germline CDR1 and CDR2 sequences are SGHNT and YYREEE (reference sequence). CDR3 sequence (DNA): TGTGCCAGCAGCCCGGGACTAGCGGGAGGGCCGGAAGAGACCCAGTACTTC. It is translated as CASSPGLAGGPEETQYF.

V and J are TRBV4-2 and TRBJ2-7, with 13 bases identical to TRBD2. The CDR3 is 17 amino acids. V lost 4 bases, J lost 6 bases, and 12 bases stayed unmatched. CDR1 LGHNA and CDR2 YNFKEQ come from the germline V gene. CDR3 sequence reads: CASSPAGTSGMVSEQYF. In DNA, the CDR3 is TGTGCCAGCAGCCCCGCCGGGACTAGCGGGATGGTCTCCGAGCAGTACTTC.

This clone appeared once. The rearrangement links TRBV2 to TRBJ1-5, with a weak D call TRBD1 (6 bases). The CDR3 sequence is 13 residues long. With 11 bases removed from V and 7 bases from J, the gap between germline ends came to 18 bases. Germline CDR1 reads SNHLY; CDR2 reads FYNNEI. CDR3 region: CAGQTDSGQPQHF. For the CDR3, the DNA is TGTGCCGGACAGACAGATTCGGGGCAGCCCCAGCATTTT.

The rearrangement links TRBV13 to TRBJ1-1; TRBD1 matches at 7 bases. The CDR3 loop spans 13 amino acids. The germline gives CDR1 PRHDT, CDR2 FYEKMQ (reference sequence). V dropped 6 bases and J dropped 1; count of bases not matched to a gene: 2. Here the CDR3 reads CASRNRGNTEAFF. DNA of the CDR3: TGTGCCAGCAGGAACAGGGGGAACACTGAAGCTTTCTTT.

This chain links TRBV30 with TRBJ1-5; tentative D call: TRBD1 (5 bases). Trimming removed 1 base from V and 6 bases from J, with 13 bases in between. The length of the CDR3 is 14 residues. CDR1 is GTSNPN and CDR2 is SVGIG in the germline V gene (reference sequence). The CDR3 nucleotides read TGTGCCTGGAGTGAGGGGACTTTTATTCAGCCCCAGCATTTT. This translates into CAWSEGTFIQPQHF.

The chain employs TRBV19 and TRBJ1-5; tentative D call: TRBD1 (5 bases). V was pared by 5 bases and J by 0 bases, with 11 bases between. Germline V gene data show CDR1 as LNHDA and CDR2 as SQIVND (reference sequence). CDR3 length: 15 residues. The CDR3 protein is CASSGGWASNQPQHF. In DNA form, the CDR3 reads TGTGCCAGTAGTGGGGGGTGGGCTAGCAATCAGCCCCAGCATTTT. Drawing the rest from reference TRBV19 and TRBJ1-5, the complete variable domain is DGGITQSPKYLFRKEGQNVTLSCEQNLNHDAMYWYRQDPGQGLRLIYYSQIVNDFQKGDIAEGYSVSREKKESFPLTVTSAQKNPTAFYLCASSGGWASNQPQHFGDGTRLSIL.

On this clone: In the same sample, other DNA sequences code for this CDR3. The chain couples TRBV15 to TRBJ1-1; no definite D call. Germline V gene lookup returns CDR1 LNHNV and CDR2 YYDKDF (reference sequence). With 2 bases removed from V and 5 bases from J, the gap between germline ends came to 9 bases. CDR3 length equals 13 residues. CDR3 region: CATSRLRGTEAFF. CDR3 in DNA: TGTGCCACCAGCAGACTGAGAGGGACTGAAGCTTTCTTT. Full variable domain (remainder filled in from reference TRBV15 and TRBJ1-1): DAMVIQNPRYQVTQFGKPVTLSCSQTLNHNVMYWYQQKSSQAPKLLFHYYDKDFNNEADTPDNFQSRRPNTSFCFLDIRSPGLGDTAMYLCATSRLRGTEAFFGQGTRLTVV.

CDR3 nucleotides: TGCGCCAGCAGTGATTCCCGGGAGGGCACAGATACGCAGTATTTT. This translates into CASSDSREGTDTQYF. The V and J genes are TRBV10-1 and TRBJ2-3; 7 bases are a match to TRBD2. J was trimmed by 1 base and V by 3 bases; bases with no gene match: 4. CDR3 length: 15 residues. From germline, CDR1 is WNHNN and CDR2 SYGVQD (reference sequence).

The gene calls are TRBV7-9 and TRBJ2-7, with D maybe TRBD2 (6 bases). Trimming stripped 8 bases from V and 2 bases from J, with 10 bases between. CDR1 and CDR2 from the germline V gene are SEHNR and FQNEAQ (reference sequence). The CDR3 extends over 12 amino acids. The CDR3 is CASGRGAYEQYF. The DNA for the CDR3 is TGTGCCAGCGGGCGGGGCGCCTACGAGCAGTACTTC.

Here the CDR3 reads CASSVEGGSSYNSPLHF. CDR3 coding DNA: TGTGCCAGCAGCGTAGAGGGAGGGAGCTCCTATAATTCACCCCTCCACTTT. The chain employs TRBV9 and TRBJ1-6, with D hard to call. Germline-derived CDR1 and CDR2 are SGDLS and YYNGEE. The CDR3 consists of 17 residues. The V end was cut by 0 bases, the J end by 0 bases, with 10 bases between.

The gene calls are TRBV5-1 and TRBJ1-2, with TRBD1 matching 7 bases. The CDR3 has 13 amino acids. J was trimmed by 6 bases and V by 2 bases; bases with no gene match: 4. The germline V gene encodes CDR1 SGHRS and CDR2 YFSETQ. The CDR3 DNA is TGCGCCAGCAGCTTCCAGGGGGAGGATGGCTACACCTTC. The encoded protein is CASSFQGEDGYTF.

The gene calls are TRBV7-6 and TRBJ2-3, with TRBD2 matching over 14 bases. Germline V gene data show CDR1 as SGHVS and CDR2 as FNYEAQ. CDR3 size: 18 residues. The V and J ends lost 5 bases and 3 bases, in that order; junction bases with no gene match: 10. CDR3 sequence (DNA): TGTGCCAGCAGCACGTACGGGACTAGCGGGAGTAGTACAGATACGCAGTATTTT. It translates to CASSTYGTSGSSTDTQYF. Combining the CDR3 with reference TRBV7-6 and TRBJ2-3 gives the whole variable domain GAGVSQSPRYKVTKRGQDVALRCDPISGHVSLYWYRQALGQGPEFLTYFNYEAQQDKSGLPNDRFSAERPEGSISTLTIQRTEQRDSAMYRCASSTYGTSGSSTDTQYFGPGTRLTVL.

V usage is TRBV19 and J usage is TRBJ2-2; no definite D call. Trimming removed 0 bases from V and 5 bases from J, with 10 bases in between. CDR1 is LNHDA, CDR2 SQIVND, per germline (reference sequence). The CDR3 length is 15 residues. Here the CDR3 DNA reads TGTGCCAGTAGTATAGATGTTTCGAGGACCGGGGAGCTGTTTTTT. Translated: CASSIDVSRTGELFF.

The chain combines TRBV9 with TRBJ1-6, with 9 bases matching TRBD1. Germline V gene lookup returns CDR1 SGDLS and CDR2 YYNGEE. V shed 3 bases and J 5 bases; nucleotides not matched to a gene: 6. The CDR3 is 16 residues long. CDR3 in DNA: TGTGCCAGCAGCGAAGGGGGGACAGGGAATAATTCACCCCTCCACTTT. Protein product: CASSEGGTGNNSPLHF. Together with reference TRBV9 and TRBJ1-6, the CDR3 gives the full variable domain: DSGVTQTPKHLITATGQRVTLRCSPRSGDLSVYWYQQSLDQGLQFLIQYYNGEERAKGNILERFSAQQFPDLHSELNLSSLELGDSALYFCASSEGGTGNNSPLHFGNGTRLTVT.

The genes are TRBV5-1 and TRBJ1-1; D may be TRBD1 (5 bases). Germline values: CDR1 SGHRS, CDR2 YFSETQ. This CDR3 comprises 15 residues. V shed 1 base and J shed 2 bases, with 12 bases lying between them. The CDR3 spells CASSLMGQGNTEAFF. The DNA for the CDR3 is TGCGCCAGCAGCTTGATGGGGCAGGGTAACACTGAAGCTTTCTTT.

The chain recombines TRBV14 with TRBJ2-1; TRBD2 matches at 12 bases. Trimming removed 4 bases from V and 4 bases from J; junction bases left unmatched: 5. The CDR3 runs to 16 residues. Germline assignment: CDR1 SGHDN and CDR2 FVKESK. CDR3 bases: TGTGCCAGCAGCCCCTCTAGCGGGAGGGCTTACAATGAGCAGTTCTTC. This translates into CASSPSSGRAYNEQFF. The full variable domain, rest sourced from reference TRBV14 and TRBJ2-1, is EAGVTQFPSHSVIEKGQTVTLRCDPISGHDNLYWYRRVMGKEIKFLLHFVKESKQDESGMPNNRFLAERTGGTYSTLKVQPAELEDSGVYFCASSPSSGRAYNEQFFGPGTRLTVL.

The chain couples TRBV6-5 to TRBJ2-7, with a tentative D call TRBD1 (5 bases). The CDR3 length is 14 residues. CDR1 and CDR2 from the germline V gene are MNHEY and SVGAGI. V was trimmed by 6 bases and J by 3 bases, leaving 15 bases between them. The CDR3 nucleotides read TGTGCCAGCAGGCTACAGGTTAGCTACTACGAGCAGTACTTC. As protein: CASRLQVSYYEQYF.

The CDR3 loop is CASSQVLSGSGELFF. The DNA of the CDR3 is TGTGCCAGCAGCCAAGTTTTGTCCGGGAGCGGGGAGCTGTTTTTT. The chain uses TRBV3-1 (or the pseudogene TRBV3-2) and TRBJ2-2; weak D call: TRBD2 (6 bases). Germline-derived CDR1 and CDR2 are LGHDT and YNNKEL (reference sequence). CDR3 length: 15 residues. V lost 1 base to trimming and J lost 7 bases, with 13 bases between them.

V and J are TRBV2 and TRBJ2-3; the match to TRBD2 covers 7 bases. Germline loops: CDR1 SNHLY, CDR2 FYNNEI. The CDR3 loop spans 14 amino acids. V lost 7 bases and J lost 3; bases outside the gene matches: 7. CDR3 in amino acids: CASTVGGGTDTQYF. The DNA of the CDR3 is TGTGCCAGCACAGTAGGCGGGGGTACAGATACGCAGTATTTT.

J is TRBJ1-2 and V is TRBV5-4, with unresolved D. From germline, CDR1 is SGHNT and CDR2 YYREEE (reference sequence). V dropped 0 bases and J dropped 6 bases, with 9 bases sitting between them. This CDR3 contains 13 residues. The CDR3 region is CASSLGLGDGYTF. The CDR3 coding sequence is TGTGCCAGCAGCTTGGGCCTCGGAGATGGCTACACCTTC.

The V call is TRBV9, the J call TRBJ2-1; maybe TRBD2 (5 bases). The CDR3 covers 17 residues. Trimming stripped 3 bases from V and 0 bases from J, with 16 bases between. Germline CDR1 SGDLS, CDR2 YYNGEE. The CDR3 DNA reads as TGTGCCAGCAGCGCTCGGGGAGTAGCCAGCTCCTACAATGAGCAGTTCTTC. The encoded protein is CASSARGVASSYNEQFF. Using reference TRBV9 and TRBJ2-1 for the parts outside the CDR3, the full variable domain is DSGVTQTPKHLITATGQRVTLRCSPRSGDLSVYWYQQSLDQGLQFLIQYYNGEERAKGNILERFSAQQFPDLHSELNLSSLELGDSALYFCASSARGVASSYNEQFFGPGTRLTVL.

The genes are TRBV2 and TRBJ2-5, with 7 bases identical to TRBD1. The CDR3 has 14 amino acids. Germline CDR1 reads SNHLY; CDR2 reads FYNNEI. V was clipped by 6 bases and J by 4 bases; unmatched bases: 8. The CDR3 spells CASSEQGSGETQYF. CDR3 nucleotide sequence: TGTGCCAGCAGCGAACAGGGGAGTGGAGAGACCCAGTACTTC.

This clone has only one observation. V is TRBV7-9 and J is TRBJ2-5, with D possibly matching TRBD1 (5 bases). Germline loops: CDR1 SEHNR, CDR2 FQNEAQ (reference sequence). This CDR3 has 14 amino acids. Trimming left V 1 base short and J 5 bases short, with 11 bases between. This CDR3 reads CASSLGAGSETQYF. In DNA form, the CDR3 reads TGTGCCAGCAGCTTAGGTGCAGGGTCCGAGACCCAGTACTTC.

The rearrangement joins TRBV10-3 to TRBJ1-1; no firm D call. V lost 3 bases, J lost 0 bases, and 5 bases lay in between. Germline loops: CDR1 ENHRY, CDR2 SYGVKD. CDR3 length: 13 residues. CDR3 residues: CAISDNVNTEAFF. For the CDR3, the DNA is TGTGCCATCAGTGATAATGTGAACACTGAAGCTTTCTTT.

This clone was detected only once. The chain uses TRBV2 and TRBJ1-6; weak D call: TRBD1 (6 bases). CDR1 is SNHLY and CDR2 is FYNNEI in the germline V gene. Trimming removed 0 bases at V and 6 bases at J, with 9 bases between. The CDR3 has 15 amino acids. DNA for the CDR3: TGTGCCAGCAGTGAAGCCAGGGGACGTAATTCACCCCTCCACTTT. It yields the protein CASSEARGRNSPLHF.